This TCR beta chain was sequenced for a study of shared clonotypes between healthy human individuals. Study results and limitations: It was expected that sequencing depth would affect clonotype sharing among donors. Richness estimates generally favored naive over memory subsets. Clonotypes not shared had lower generation probabilities than those common to all four donors.

Turning to this clone: The antigen is undetermined.

Naive CD8 cells lacked CD45RO, underwent positive selection for CCR7 and left out terminally differentiated effector memory CD45RA+ cells. Measured with immunoSEQ multiplex PCR; TCRdb has only the in-frame clones, and not every one. The table has about 2,200,000 clones, 90% to 95% seen once. The V end was cut by 4 bases, the J end by 4 bases, with 14 bases between. CDR3 length equals 15 residues. Germline CDR1 and CDR2: SGDLS and YYNGEE. The chain employs TRBV9 and TRBJ1-4; a weak D match, TRBD1 (5 bases). Sequencing input: naive CD8+ T cells from PBMCs. This sequence originates from a man younger than 35 in good health. Some clones in this sample may be carry-over from other donors' samples. For the CDR3, the DNA is TGTGCCAGCAGCCTGGGTGGGGGAAGTAATGAAAAACTGTTTTTT. Translation gives CASSLGGGSNEKLFF.